The T cell receptor (beta chain) under discussion was sequenced for a study of CD4 T cells in relation to SARS-CoV-2 and coronaviruses. About the study: After about nine days of antigen culture, PBMC TCR beta CDR3s were sequenced.

In regard to this clone: Antigen: not known.

Unexposed donor CD4+ T cells date from about 2011-2018, before the COVID-19 pandemic. Isolation of CD4+ T cells took place after roughly nine days in culture. Testing used SARS-CoV-2 S/N and four cold-coronavirus spikes on unexposed-donor CD4+ T cells, cells permitting. Germline V gene lookup returns CDR1 SGHRS and CDR2 YFSETQ. The CDR3 totals 15 residues. V lost 3 bases to trimming and J lost 7 bases; unmatched junction nucleotides: 8. Measured with immunoSEQ multiplex PCR; TCRdb has only the in-frame clones, and not every one. The repertoire holds more than 15,000 clones, with under 85% as singletons.

This chain links TRBV5-1 with TRBJ2-1; TRBD2 agrees at 9 bases. The clonotype comes from a human donor in good health. The material sequenced was CD4+ T cells from PBMCs, cultured in vitro. The CDR3 is CASSSGLALGNEQFF. CDR3 coding DNA: TGCGCCAGCAGCTCGGGACTAGCCCTAGGGAATGAGCAGTTCTTC.